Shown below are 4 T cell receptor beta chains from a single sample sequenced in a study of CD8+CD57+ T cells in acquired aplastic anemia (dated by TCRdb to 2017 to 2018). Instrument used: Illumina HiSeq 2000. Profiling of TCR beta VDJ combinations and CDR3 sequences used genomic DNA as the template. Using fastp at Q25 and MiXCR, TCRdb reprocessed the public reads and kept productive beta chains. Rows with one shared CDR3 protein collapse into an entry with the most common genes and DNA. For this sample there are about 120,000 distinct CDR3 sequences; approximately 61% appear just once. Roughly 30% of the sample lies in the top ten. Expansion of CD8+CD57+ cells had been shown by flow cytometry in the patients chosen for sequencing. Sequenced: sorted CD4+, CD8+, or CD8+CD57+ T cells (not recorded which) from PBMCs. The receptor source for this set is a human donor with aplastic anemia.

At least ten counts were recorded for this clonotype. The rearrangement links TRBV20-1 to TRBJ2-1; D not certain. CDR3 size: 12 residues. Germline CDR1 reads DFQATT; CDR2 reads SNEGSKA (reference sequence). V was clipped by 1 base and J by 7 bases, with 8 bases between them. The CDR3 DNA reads TGCAGTGCTAGAGTTCAGGAAAATGAGCAGTTCTTC. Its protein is CSARVQENEQFF.

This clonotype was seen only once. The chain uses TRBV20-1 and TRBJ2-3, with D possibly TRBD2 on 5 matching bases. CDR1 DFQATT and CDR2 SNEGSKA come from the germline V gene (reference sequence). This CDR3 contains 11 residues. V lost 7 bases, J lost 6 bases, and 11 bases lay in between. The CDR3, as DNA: TGCAGTGTCGAGGGAGAGGATACGCAGTATTTT. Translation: CSVEGEDTQYF.

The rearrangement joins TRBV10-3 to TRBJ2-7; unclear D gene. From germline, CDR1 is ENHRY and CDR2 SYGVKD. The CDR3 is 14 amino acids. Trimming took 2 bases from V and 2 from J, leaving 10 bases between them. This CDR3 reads CAISEAERTYEQYF. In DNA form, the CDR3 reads TGTGCCATCAGTGAGGCGGAACGCACCTACGAGCAGTACTTC.

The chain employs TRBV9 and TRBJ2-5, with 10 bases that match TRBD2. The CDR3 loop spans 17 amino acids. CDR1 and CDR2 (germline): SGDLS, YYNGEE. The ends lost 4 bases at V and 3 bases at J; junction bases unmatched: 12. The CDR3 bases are TGTGCCAGCAGCAAGGAAAGCGGGAGGGTAGGAGAAGAGACCCAGTACTTC. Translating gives CASSKESGRVGEETQYF.